The 26 T cell receptor beta chains reported below all come from one sample, sequenced in a study of T-cell reconstitution after alpha-beta-depleted transplantation in children. Unique molecular identifiers were incorporated when the TCRbeta library was constructed. From the PCR reads, TCRdb called clonotypes with MiXCR, one entry per CDR3 protein. In the table there are 450,000 to 600,000 distinct CDR3 sequences, about 10% of which are singletons. The material was PBMCs, obtained before TCRalphabeta/CD19-depleted stem cell transplant. These receptors came from a child aged 2 to 10 with inherited bone marrow failure, due to receive a stem cell transplant.

Only a few counts were recorded for this clonotype. This chain links TRBV27 with TRBJ1-5; D not certain. Germline V gene lookup returns CDR1 MNHEY and CDR2 SMNVEV (reference sequence). The CDR3 loop spans 13 amino acids. Deletions cut 1 base from V and 6 bases from J, with 7 bases between. Here the CDR3 reads CASSLFLGQPQHF. The CDR3 DNA is TGTGCCAGCAGTTTATTTCTAGGTCAGCCCCAGCATTTT.

There are a few counts of this clonotype. The gene calls are TRBV7-2 and TRBJ2-2; D unresolved. In germline, CDR1 is SGHTA, CDR2 FQGNSA. This CDR3 has 14 amino acids. Trimming shortened V by 1 base and J by 4 bases, and 7 bases separated the two germline ends. CDR3 sequence: CASSLDYLTGELFF. The CDR3, as DNA: TGTGCCAGCAGCTTAGACTACCTCACCGGGGAGCTGTTTTTT.

There are many counts of this clonotype. The rearrangement links TRBV20-1 to TRBJ2-3; unclear D gene. The V and J ends lost 0 bases and 0 bases respectively, with 16 bases between them. The CDR3 consists of 17 residues. The germline V gene has CDR1 DFQATT and CDR2 SNEGSKA (reference sequence). CDR3 DNA sequence: TGCAGTGCTAGAGATTCCGTGGCAGCCTCCAGCACAGATACGCAGTATTTT. It specifies CSARDSVAASSTDTQYF.

This clonotype was detected many times. This rearrangement joins TRBV6-5 to TRBJ1-2; 8 bases match TRBD1. V shed 6 bases, J shed 5 bases, and the junction held 5 bases outside the gene matches. The germline gives CDR1 MNHEY, CDR2 SVGAGI. This CDR3 comprises 13 residues. The CDR3 loop is CASRNRGAYGYTF. The CDR3 nucleotides read TGTGCCAGCAGAAACAGGGGGGCTTATGGCTACACCTTC.

Many counts were recorded for this clonotype. The chain couples TRBV20-1 to TRBJ2-7; the D is unclear. This CDR3 spans 12 amino acids. Trimming left V 3 bases short and J 2 bases short, with 8 bases between. CDR1 and CDR2 from the germline V gene are DFQATT and SNEGSKA (reference sequence). The CDR3 nucleotides are TGCAGTGCTAGTGAAAGGCCCTACGAGCAGTACTTC. It translates to CSASERPYEQYF.

This clonotype was detected many times. This sequence joins TRBV11-2 and TRBJ2-7; D possibly corresponds to TRBD2 (6 bases). Germline assignment: CDR1 SGHAT and CDR2 FQNNGV. This CDR3 is 17 amino acids long. Trimming took 0 bases from V and 3 from J, leaving 18 bases between them. CDR3 DNA sequence: TGTGCCAGCAGCTTAGATATATCGGGCTGGGGGGACTACGAGCAGTACTTC. Its protein product is CASSLDISGWGDYEQYF.

This clonotype was observed many times. The rearrangement uses TRBV27 and TRBJ2-1, with D possibly matching TRBD1 (5 bases). The V and J ends lost 6 bases and 7 bases respectively, with 19 bases between them. Germline loops: CDR1 MNHEY, CDR2 SMNVEV (reference sequence). The CDR3 loop spans 15 amino acids. The CDR3 sequence is CASSLGLQGLNEQFF. In DNA, the CDR3 is TGTGCCAGCAGCCTCGGCCTCCAGGGTTTAAATGAGCAGTTCTTC.

This clonotype has a count of ten or more. CDR3 sequence reads: CASSPVYLLTSGRVRETQYF. DNA for the CDR3: TGTGCCAGCAGTCCCGTCTACCTACTGACTAGCGGGAGGGTAAGAGAGACCCAGTACTTC. The chain carries TRBV28 and TRBJ2-5, with 14 bases matching TRBD2. Germline loops: CDR1 MDHEN, CDR2 SYDVKM. This CDR3 comprises 20 residues. V trimming: 5 bases; J trimming: 4 bases; junction bases outside the gene matches: 18. Full variable domain (missing parts from reference TRBV28 and TRBJ2-5): DVKVTQSSRYLVKRTGEKVFLECVQDMDHENMFWYRQDPGLGLRLIYFSYDVKMKEKGDIPEGYSVSREKKERFSLILESASTNQTSMYLCASSPVYLLTSGRVRETQYFGPGTRLLVL.

This clonotype was detected many times. V is TRBV12-3 or TRBV12-4 and J is TRBJ1-1; D unresolved. V gave up 5 bases and J gave up 1 base, with 14 bases separating them. The CDR3 totals 15 residues. CDR3 region: CASSMIDSENTEAFF. The DNA of the CDR3 is TGTGCCAGCAGTATGATAGATTCGGAGAACACTGAAGCTTTCTTT.

This clonotype was observed many times. The chain joins TRBV12-3 or TRBV12-4 to TRBJ1-2, with D maybe TRBD1 (6 bases). CDR3 length: 14 amino acids. V lost 6 bases to trimming and J lost 4 bases, with 15 bases between them. CDR3 nucleotide sequence: TGTGCCAGCAGCCCTACGGGGGGCGGCTATGGCTACACCTTC. This encodes CASSPTGGGYGYTF.

This clonotype was counted at least ten times. CDR3: CASRQSNTEAFF. CDR3 nucleotides: TGTGCCAGCAGACAATCTAACACTGAAGCTTTCTTT. The chain recombines TRBV7-9 with TRBJ1-1; D not resolved. The CDR3 runs to 12 residues. Per the germline V gene, CDR1 is SEHNR and CDR2 is FQNEAQ (reference sequence). V was shortened by 6 bases and J by 2 bases, with 7 bases between the two germline ends.

This clonotype has a count of ten or more. The chain joins TRBV29-1 to TRBJ1-2; 10 nucleotides line up with TRBD1. The J segment lost 4 bases and the V segment lost 4 bases, leaving 0 bases of the junction unmatched. Germline CDR1 reads SQVTM; CDR2 reads ANQGSEA. CDR3 size: 12 residues. Here the CDR3 DNA reads TGCAGCGTTGGGGACAGGGGCTATGGCTACACCTTC. It codes for CSVGDRGYGYTF. The whole variable domain, remainder taken from reference TRBV29-1 and TRBJ1-2, is SAVISQKPSRDICQRGTSLTIQCQVDSQVTMMFWYRQQPGQSLTLIATANQGSEATYESGFVIDKFPISRPNLTFSTLTVSNMSPEDSSIYLCSVGDRGYGYTFGSGTRLTVV.

The sample holds many counts of this clonotype. The gene calls are TRBV29-1 and TRBJ2-1; the D call may be TRBD1 or TRBD2 (5 bases each). The CDR3 consists of 12 residues. Deletions cut 5 bases from V and 6 bases from J, with 11 bases between. The germline gives CDR1 SQVTM, CDR2 ANQGSEA. CDR3 sequence reads: CSVKGRANEQFF. DNA for the CDR3: TGCAGCGTTAAGGGGCGGGCCAATGAGCAGTTCTTC.

This clonotype appeared many times. The chain employs TRBV7-2 and TRBJ1-5, with 7 bases that match TRBD1. Germline assignment: CDR1 SGHTA and CDR2 FQGNSA. V shed 6 bases, J shed 1 base, and the junction held 3 bases outside the gene matches. The CDR3 has 14 residues. The CDR3 DNA reads as TGTGCCAGCAGGCGGACAGGCAGCAATCAGCCCCAGCATTTT. Protein sequence: CASRRTGSNQPQHF.

In this sample, this clonotype turned up many times. J is TRBJ2-3 and V is TRBV7-6, with unresolved D. The germline V and J ends were trimmed by 5 bases and 6 bases, with 15 bases remaining between them. Germline V gene data show CDR1 as SGHVS and CDR2 as FNYEAQ. The CDR3 sequence is 14 residues long. CDR3 DNA sequence: TGTGCCAGCAGCAGAGCTAGGGTGCTCGATACGCAGTATTTT. Translated: CASSRARVLDTQYF.

The rearrangement uses TRBV20-1 and TRBJ1-5; D is unclear. The CDR3 spans 13 residues. The germline V and J ends were trimmed by 6 bases and 4 bases, with 13 bases remaining between them. The germline CDR1 and CDR2 sequences are DFQATT and SNEGSKA (reference sequence). CDR3 residues: CSALEWANQPQHF. CDR3 bases: TGCAGTGCCCTCGAGTGGGCGAATCAGCCCCAGCATTTT.

This clonotype was seen ten or more times. The DNA of the CDR3 is TGTGCCAGCAGTTACTCTCCTCTTCAAGAGACCCAGTACTTC. Translating it yields CASSYSPLQETQYF. The chain combines TRBV6-5 with TRBJ2-5; D not resolved. Germline CDR1 is MNHEY and CDR2 is SVGAGI. The germline V and J ends were trimmed by 0 bases and 2 bases, with 7 bases remaining between them. The length of the CDR3 is 14 residues.

This clonotype was seen a few times. The chain is built from TRBV7-2 and TRBJ2-7; no firm D call. Trimming removed 2 bases from V and 2 bases from J, with 10 bases in between. Germline-derived CDR1 and CDR2 are SGHTA and FQGNSA. The CDR3 runs 14 residues. The CDR3 is CASSLYQAPYEQYF. In nucleotides, the CDR3 is TGTGCCAGCAGCTTATATCAGGCCCCCTACGAGCAGTACTTC.

The sample holds a few counts of this clonotype. The chain recombines TRBV5-6 with TRBJ2-1; either TRBD1 or TRBD2 may fit D (5 bases each). Trimming removed 0 bases at V and 12 bases at J, with 16 bases between. The CDR3 runs to 14 residues. Germline loops: CDR1 SGHDT, CDR2 YYEEEE. The CDR3 protein is CASSLVVGEPAQFF. The CDR3, as DNA: TGTGCCAGCAGCTTGGTGGTAGGGGAGCCGGCGCAGTTCTTC.

This clonotype was seen only once. It may be a read error: a sequence one base away is much more abundant. Here the CDR3 omits its conserved ending phenylalanine or tryptophan, so a read error is the likely source. The chain is built from TRBV27 and TRBJ2-7, with 11 bases lining up with TRBD1. Per the germline V gene, CDR1 is MNHEY and CDR2 is SMNVEV (reference sequence). The CDR3 totals 15 residues. J gave up 6 bases and V 4 bases, and 8 bases lay outside the gene matches. CDR3 region: CASSWGTGGSGEQYS. CDR3 nucleotides: TGTGCCAGCAGTTGGGGGACAGGGGGATCGGGCGAGCAGTACTCC.

This clonotype appeared many times. This chain links TRBV5-1 with TRBJ2-5, with 10 positions matching TRBD1. The CDR3 totals 16 residues. The V gene's germline CDR1 is SGHRS and CDR2 YFSETQ. V was clipped by 1 base and J by 5 bases; unmatched bases: 8. The CDR3 nucleotides read TGCGCCAGCAGCTTGCCGGGGACAGGGGTTCCGGAGACCCAGTACTTC. Its protein is CASSLPGTGVPETQYF.

The sample holds many counts of this clonotype. The genes are TRBV27 and TRBJ1-1, with D possibly matching TRBD1 (5 bases). Per the germline V gene, CDR1 is MNHEY and CDR2 is SMNVEV (reference sequence). The V and J ends lost 2 bases and 0 bases respectively, with 10 bases between them. The CDR3 sequence is 15 residues long. In DNA form, the CDR3 reads TGTGCCAGCAGTTTAAATGGGGGAGTGAACACTGAAGCTTTCTTT. Its protein is CASSLNGGVNTEAFF.

This clonotype appeared many times. This chain uses TRBV10-1 with TRBJ1-5; unclear D gene. The CDR3 is made up of 12 amino acids. From germline, CDR1 is WNHNN and CDR2 SYGVQD (reference sequence). Trimming left V 8 bases short and J 5 bases short, with 10 bases between. For the CDR3, the DNA is TGCGCCAGCGTCCAACCAGATCAGCCCCAGCATTTT. Translating it yields CASVQPDQPQHF.

Of note for this clonotype: This could be a read error, since a much larger clone is one nucleotide away. The chain employs TRBV27 and TRBJ1-3, with 8 bases that match TRBD1. The CDR3 has 18 residues. Germline V gene lookup returns CDR1 MNHEY and CDR2 SMNVEV (reference sequence). The CDR3 spells CASSYFSGTGDSGYTIYF. The CDR3 DNA reads TGTGCCAGCAGTTACTTTAGTGGGACAGGAGACTCTGGATACACCATATATTTT.

This clonotype showed up many times. The chain recombines TRBV12-3 or TRBV12-4 with TRBJ2-7; no clear D gene. Trimming removed 7 bases from V and 4 bases from J, with 8 bases in between. The CDR3 runs to 11 residues. CDR3 sequence reads: CASTLVYEQYF. The CDR3 DNA is TGTGCCAGCACATTAGTTTACGAGCAGTACTTC.

This clonotype was found a few times. The J gene is TRBJ1-2, the V gene TRBV10-3, with a weak D call TRBD1 (5 bases). Trimming took 6 bases from V and 2 from J, leaving 7 bases between them. CDR1 is ENHRY and CDR2 is SYGVKD in the germline V gene. This CDR3 has 12 residues. CDR3 nucleotide sequence: TGTGCCATCAGGGGGGGAAACTATGGCTACACCTTC. It yields the protein CAIRGGNYGYTF.